This T cell receptor beta chain originates from a study of blood T cell repertoires in COVID-19. In the study overall: Sites in the United States, Italy and Spain provided acute and convalescent COVID-19 samples. Sample material is recorded as cDNA or gDNA derived from T cells, B-cell-depleted T cells, or PBMCs.

The CDR3 runs to 15 residues. CDR1 and CDR2 (germline): MGHDK, SYGVNS. Deletions cut 1 base from V and 4 bases from J, with 12 bases between. Original methodology: From reference gene primer amplification, estimates of nucleated cell counts were derived. Method: immunoSEQ multiplex PCR; TCRdb's copy keeps in-frame clones and lacks some. V and J calls plus clone size are reproduced from that table; the DNA served to infer D and trimming. The table has tens of thousands of clones, approximately 86% seen once; the top ten hold less than 4.5%. This sequence originates from a man at least 80 years old with active COVID-19. The chain joins TRBV25-1 to TRBJ2-3; tentatively, D is TRBD2 (6 bases). Material: peripheral blood. Here the CDR3 reads CASSESGGVPDTQYF. The CDR3 coding sequence is TGTGCCAGCAGTGAATCCGGGGGAGTCCCAGATACGCAGTATTTT.